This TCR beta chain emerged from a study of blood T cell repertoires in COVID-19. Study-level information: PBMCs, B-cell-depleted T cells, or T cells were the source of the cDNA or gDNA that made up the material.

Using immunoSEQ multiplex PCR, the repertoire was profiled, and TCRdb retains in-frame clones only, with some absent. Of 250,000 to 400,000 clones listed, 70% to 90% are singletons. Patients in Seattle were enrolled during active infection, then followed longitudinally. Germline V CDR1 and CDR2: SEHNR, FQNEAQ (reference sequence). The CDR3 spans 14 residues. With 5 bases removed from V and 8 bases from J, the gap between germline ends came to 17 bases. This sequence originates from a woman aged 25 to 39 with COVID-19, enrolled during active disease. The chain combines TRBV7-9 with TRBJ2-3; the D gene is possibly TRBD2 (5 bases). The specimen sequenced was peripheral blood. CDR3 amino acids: CASSTYSGMATQYF. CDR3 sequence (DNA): TGTGCCAGCAGCACATACTCGGGAATGGCTACGCAGTATTTT.